Listed below are T cell receptor beta chains from one sample, sequenced in a study of blood T cell repertoires in COVID-19. TCRdb's table, derived via immunoSEQ multiplex PCR, lists solely in-frame clones and lacks some. The table records about 300,000 clones, about 91% of them present only once. The sequenced sample was peripheral blood. These receptors were collected from a woman in her thirties who had recovered from COVID-19. Each CDR3 is given with its conserved first and last residue. D genes are given only for firm matches. Only part of the rows carry a size: once, few, many, or a class if the clone is expanded.

J: TRBJ1-2; D: TRBD1; size: .; V: TRBV6-1; CDR3: CASSEARTGLSPNYGYTF; DNA: TGTGCCAGCAGTGAAGCCAGGACAGGCCTTTCTCCTAACTATGGCTACACCTTC
J: TRBJ1-5; D: .; size: .; V: TRBV9; CDR3: CASSPNGVREPQHF; DNA: TGTGCCAGCAGCCCTAACGGCGTCCGGGAGCCCCAGCATTTT
J: TRBJ1-2; D: .; size: .; V: TRBV5-1; CDR3: CASSLVAANYGYTF; DNA: TGCGCCAGCAGCTTGGTCGCAGCGAACTATGGCTACACCTTC
J: TRBJ1-2; D: TRBD1; size: .; V: TRBV27; CDR3: CASKLQGADGYTF; DNA: TGTGCCAGCAAACTACAGGGGGCAGATGGCTACACCTTC
J: TRBJ2-5; D: .; size: .; V: TRBV18; CDR3: CASSPPGAETQYF; DNA: TGTGCCAGCTCACCACCGGGGGCAGAGACCCAGTACTTC
J: TRBJ2-2; D: TRBD2; size: .; V: TRBV3-1/TRBV3-2; CDR3: CASSLPPQVWRGDHTGELFF; DNA: TGTGCCAGCAGCTTACCCCCCCAGGTTTGGCGGGGGGACCACACCGGGGAGCTGTTTTTT
J: TRBJ1-6; D: TRBD1; size: once; V: TRBV28; CDR3: CASSRDRNNSPLHF; DNA: TGTGCCAGCAGTCGGGACAGGAATAATTCACCCCTCCACTTT
J: TRBJ1-5; D: .; size: .; V: TRBV6-1; CDR3: CASSEQGSNKPQHF; DNA: TGTGCCAGCAGTGAACAGGGTAGTAACAAGCCCCAGCATTTT
J: TRBJ2-3; D: .; size: .; V: TRBV6-2/TRBV6-3; CDR3: CASSYRQITDTQYF; DNA: TGTGCCAGCAGTTACCGACAAATCACAGATACGCAGTATTTT
J: TRBJ1-2; D: TRBD1; size: once; V: TRBV27; CDR3: CASSSQGAINGYTF; DNA: TGTGCCAGCAGCTCCCAGGGGGCAATCAATGGCTACACCTTC
J: TRBJ2-2; D: .; size: .; V: TRBV27; CDR3: CASRESGHLNTGELFF; DNA: TGTGCCAGCAGAGAATCGGGACACTTAAACACCGGGGAGCTGTTTTTT
J: TRBJ1-5; D: TRBD1; size: .; V: TRBV7-2; CDR3: CASSPSPSDRDQPQHF; DNA: TGTGCCAGCAGCCCATCCCCTTCGGACAGGGATCAGCCCCAGCATTTT
J: TRBJ2-2; D: TRBD1; size: .; V: TRBV7-9; CDR3: CASSLAGQGWNTGELFF; DNA: TGTGCCAGCAGCTTAGCAGGACAGGGTTGGAACACCGGGGAGCTGTTTTTT
J: TRBJ1-3; D: TRBD1; size: .; V: TRBV10-3; CDR3: CAISVRIDRGSGNTIYF; DNA: TGTGCCATCAGCGTTCGAATAGACAGGGGCTCTGGAAACACCATATATTTT
J: TRBJ2-2; D: TRBD1; size: .; V: TRBV7-9; CDR3: CASSRWGQGTTGELFF; DNA: TGTGCCAGCAGCCGGTGGGGACAGGGGACCACCGGGGAGCTGTTTTTT
J: TRBJ1-2; D: .; size: few; V: TRBV3-1/TRBV3-2; CDR3: CASSPGLEGPEPWNYGYTF; DNA: TGTGCCAGCAGCCCAGGTTTGGAGGGGCCAGAACCCTGGAACTATGGCTACACCTTC
J: TRBJ2-5; D: TRBD1; size: .; V: TRBV7-9; CDR3: CASSGTGKETQYF; DNA: TGTGCCAGCAGCGGGACAGGGAAAGAGACCCAGTACTTC
J: TRBJ1-2; D: .; size: .; V: TRBV20-1; CDR3: CSASKTARDGYTF; DNA: TGCAGTGCTAGTAAGACGGCGAGGGATGGCTACACCTTC
J: TRBJ1-2; D: .; size: .; V: TRBV2; CDR3: CASKGGANYGYTF; DNA: TGTGCCAGCAAAGGGGGGGCAAACTATGGCTACACCTTC
J: TRBJ1-1; D: .; size: .; V: TRBV28; CDR3: CASSLYGGGRTEAFF; DNA: TGTGCCAGCAGTTTATACGGGGGGGGACGAACTGAAGCTTTCTTT
J: TRBJ1-4; D: TRBD1; size: once; V: TRBV9; CDR3: CASSPGPGGSREKLFF; DNA: TGTGCCAGCAGCCCCGGGCCAGGGGGCTCTCGTGAAAAACTGTTTTTT
J: TRBJ1-1; D: TRBD1; size: .; V: TRBV28; CDR3: CASSSPGQMNTEAFF; DNA: TGTGCCAGCAGTTCGCCGGGACAGATGAACACTGAAGCTTTCTTT
J: TRBJ2-4; D: TRBD1; size: .; V: TRBV18; CDR3: CASSPGTGKNIQYF; DNA: TGTGCCAGCTCACCTGGGACAGGGAAAAACATTCAGTACTTC
J: TRBJ1-5; D: .; size: .; V: TRBV6-5; CDR3: CASSPGDQPQHF; DNA: TGTGCCAGCAGTCCCGGGGATCAGCCCCAGCATTTT
J: TRBJ1-5; D: .; size: .; V: TRBV7-2; CDR3: CASSLVQDYSNQPQHF; DNA: TGTGCCAGCAGCTTAGTACAGGACTATAGCAATCAGCCCCAGCATTTT
J: TRBJ1-2; D: .; size: once; V: TRBV4-3; CDR3: CASSQGIRSTNYGYTF; DNA: TGCGCCAGCAGCCAAGGCATCCGGTCGACTAACTATGGCTACACCTTC
J: TRBJ2-5; D: .; size: once; V: TRBV5-4; CDR3: CASSTKVRGGPETQYF; DNA: TGTGCCAGCAGCACCAAGGTGCGCGGGGGCCCAGAGACCCAGTACTTC
J: TRBJ1-4; D: TRBD1; size: .; V: TRBV2; CDR3: CASSAQGGNEKLFF; DNA: TGTGCCAGCAGTGCTCAGGGGGGAAATGAAAAACTGTTTTTT
J: TRBJ1-3; D: TRBD1; size: .; V: TRBV20-1; CDR3: CSASSGQGTGNTIYF; DNA: TGCAGTGCTAGTTCCGGACAGGGGACTGGAAACACCATATATTTT
J: TRBJ1-5; D: .; size: .; V: TRBV28; CDR3: CASSPTGVSGQPQHF; DNA: TGTGCCAGCAGTCCAACAGGTGTATCGGGTCAGCCCCAGCATTTT
J: TRBJ1-3; D: .; size: .; V: TRBV2; CDR3: CASSPTIRRPGNTIYF; DNA: TGTGCCAGCAGTCCAACCATCAGGAGGCCTGGAAACACCATATATTTT
J: TRBJ2-3; D: TRBD2; size: .; V: TRBV11-2; CDR3: CASSRSGILAAPGDTQYF; DNA: TGTGCCAGCAGCCGTTCCGGGATACTAGCGGCCCCGGGAGATACGCAGTATTTT
J: TRBJ2-1; D: .; size: .; V: TRBV5-1; CDR3: CASSFNRDNEQFF; DNA: TGCGCCAGCAGCTTCAACAGGGACAATGAGCAGTTCTTC
J: TRBJ1-1; D: .; size: .; V: TRBV9; CDR3: CASSTGLHTEAFF; DNA: TGTGCCAGCAGCACGGGACTTCACACTGAAGCTTTCTTT
J: TRBJ2-4; D: .; size: .; V: TRBV11-2; CDR3: CASRDTLAKNIQYF; DNA: TGTGCCAGCCGGGACACCTTAGCCAAAAACATTCAGTACTTC
J: TRBJ1-4; D: .; size: .; V: TRBV4-1; CDR3: CASSQESRGGLGGLFF; DNA: TGCGCCAGCAGCCAAGAAAGCCGGGGAGGGTTGGGGGGACTGTTTTTT
J: TRBJ1-2; D: TRBD1; size: .; V: TRBV18; CDR3: CASSPRPGQGTYGYTF; DNA: TGTGCCAGCTCACCAAGACCTGGACAGGGAACCTATGGCTACACCTTC